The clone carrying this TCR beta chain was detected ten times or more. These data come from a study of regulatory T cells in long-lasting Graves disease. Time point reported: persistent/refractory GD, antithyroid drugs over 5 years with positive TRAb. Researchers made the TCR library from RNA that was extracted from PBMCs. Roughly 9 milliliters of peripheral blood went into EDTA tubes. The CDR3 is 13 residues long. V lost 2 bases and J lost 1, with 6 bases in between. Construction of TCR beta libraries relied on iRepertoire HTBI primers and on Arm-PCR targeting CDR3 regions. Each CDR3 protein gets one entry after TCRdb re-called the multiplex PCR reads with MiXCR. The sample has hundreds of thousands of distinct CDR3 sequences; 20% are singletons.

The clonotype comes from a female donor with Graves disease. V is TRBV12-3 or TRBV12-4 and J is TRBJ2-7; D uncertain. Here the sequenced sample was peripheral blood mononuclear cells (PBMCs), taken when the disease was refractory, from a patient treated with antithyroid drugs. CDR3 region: CASSLSQSYEQYF. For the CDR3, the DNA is TGTGCCAGCAGTTTATCTCAGTCCTACGAGCAGTACTTC.